The rows below give T cell receptor beta chains drawn from one sample of a study of cytomegalovirus exposure and HLA in healthy donors. The repertoire was sequenced with immunoSEQ multiplex PCR; TCRdb's copy has only in-frame clones and lacks some. The sample lists roughly 130,000 clones; around 81% were seen once. Input material: PBMCs. These receptors came from a woman aged 45-60 years in good health and CMV-seronegative. Both conserved end residues are part of each CDR3. Fields, in order: D gene, clone size, V gene, J gene, CDR3 DNA, CDR3 protein. D genes are given only for firm matches. The size of a clone is reported for some rows only, either as once, few or many, or as a class for expanded clones.

D: .; size: few; V: TRBV5-6; J: TRBJ2-7; DNA: TGTGCCAGCAGCTTGCCCGGTAGCGGCTCCTACGAGCAGTACTTC; CDR3: CASSLPGSGSYEQYF
D: TRBD1; size: .; V: TRBV19; J: TRBJ1-1; DNA: TGTGCCAGTAGTTTCGGGACAGGGGCGAACACTGAAGCTTTCTTT; CDR3: CASSFGTGANTEAFF
D: .; size: .; V: TRBV7-2; J: TRBJ1-1; DNA: TGTGCCAGCAGCTGGGGGGGGAACACTGAAGCTTTCTTT; CDR3: CASSWGGNTEAFF
D: TRBD1; size: .; V: TRBV9; J: TRBJ1-5; DNA: TGTGCCAGCAGCGAGACAGGGTTTAGTCAGCCCCAGCATTTT; CDR3: CASSETGFSQPQHF
D: .; size: .; V: TRBV18; J: TRBJ1-1; DNA: TGTGCCAGCTCACCGGAGAGGAGGAACACTGAAGCTTTCTTT; CDR3: CASSPERRNTEAFF
D: .; size: .; V: TRBV21-1; J: TRBJ2-1; DNA: TGTGCCAGCAGAAGACTAGCGGACCCCTACAATGAGCAGTTCTTC; CDR3: CASRRLADPYNEQFF
D: TRBD1; size: .; V: TRBV19; J: TRBJ1-4; DNA: TGTGCCAGTAGTCCATCGGGACAGGTTAATGAAAAACTGTTTTTT; CDR3: CASSPSGQVNEKLFF
D: TRBD1; size: .; V: TRBV6-1; J: TRBJ2-7; DNA: TGTGCCAGCAGCTACGACAGGGAAGAGCAGTACTTC; CDR3: CASSYDREEQYF
D: TRBD2; size: .; V: TRBV28; J: TRBJ2-5; DNA: TGTGCCAGCAGTGCATGGGAGGGGCAAGAGACCCAGTACTTC; CDR3: CASSAWEGQETQYF
D: .; size: once; V: TRBV6-5; J: TRBJ2-5; DNA: TGTGCCAGCAGTTACGATCGTCGAGACCAAGAGACCCAGTACTTC; CDR3: CASSYDRRDQETQYF
D: TRBD1; size: .; V: TRBV18; J: TRBJ1-1; DNA: TGTGCCAGCTCGGGGGCCGGGACAGAGAACACTGAAGCTTTCTTT; CDR3: CASSGAGTENTEAFF
D: TRBD2; size: .; V: TRBV27; J: TRBJ2-7; DNA: TGTGCCAGCAGGCCCGAGGGGGCTAGCGGGAGTGGGGAGCAGTACTTC; CDR3: CASRPEGASGSGEQYF
D: .; size: .; V: TRBV2; J: TRBJ1-5; DNA: TGTGCCAGCAGTGAAGAGGGACTAACCTACAATCAGCCCCAGCATTTT; CDR3: CASSEEGLTYNQPQHF
D: TRBD1; size: once; V: TRBV19; J: TRBJ1-3; DNA: TGTGCCAGTAGTGCCTTGACAGGGTATGGAAACACCATATATTTT; CDR3: CASSALTGYGNTIYF
D: .; size: .; V: TRBV30; J: TRBJ1-2; DNA: TGTGCCTGGAGTCCACGTGGGGGGTTCGGGGGCTACACCTTC; CDR3: CAWSPRGGFGGYTF
D: .; size: .; V: TRBV30; J: TRBJ1-3; DNA: TGTGCCTACAGGGAATACGATTTTGGAAACACCATATATTTT; CDR3: CAYREYDFGNTIYF
D: TRBD2; size: few; V: TRBV6-1; J: TRBJ2-3; DNA: TGTGCCGTGGGGCTAGCGGCGGACACAGATACGCAGTATTTT; CDR3: CAVGLAADTDTQYF
D: TRBD2; size: .; V: TRBV7-9; J: TRBJ2-1; DNA: TGTGCCAGCAGCCCCAACGAGCGGGAGCGCCTCTCATTCTTC; CDR3: CASSPNERERLSFF
D: TRBD1; size: .; V: TRBV30; J: TRBJ1-4; DNA: TGTGCCTGGAGAGACTCAGGGGGCCTTAATGAAAAACTGTTTTTT; CDR3: CAWRDSGGLNEKLFF
D: .; size: .; V: TRBV20-1; J: TRBJ2-1; DNA: TGCAGTGCTATCCCCAGTAGCGAGCAGTTCTTC; CDR3: CSAIPSSEQFF
D: .; size: .; V: TRBV28; J: TRBJ1-1; DNA: TGTGCCAGCAGTTTATTAGCGGGGCCGACTGAAGCTTTCTTT; CDR3: CASSLLAGPTEAFF
D: .; size: .; V: TRBV15; J: TRBJ2-2; DNA: TGTGCCACCAGCAGCCAGGGGAACACCGGGGAGCTGTTTTTT; CDR3: CATSSQGNTGELFF
D: .; size: .; V: TRBV7-9; J: TRBJ2-7; DNA: TGTGCCAGCAGCTTAGGAGCCACCCGCGGGGAGCAGTACTTC; CDR3: CASSLGATRGEQYF
D: TRBD2; size: .; V: TRBV7-2; J: TRBJ2-3; DNA: TGTGCCAGCAGCTTCGGACTAGCCTCTAGCACAGATACGCAGTATTTT; CDR3: CASSFGLASSTDTQYF
D: .; size: .; V: TRBV9; J: TRBJ2-7; DNA: TGTGCCAGCGGGCCTTCTCACCTCCTGAGCTCCTACGAGCAGTACTTC; CDR3: CASGPSHLLSSYEQYF
D: TRBD1; size: .; V: TRBV28; J: TRBJ1-2; DNA: TGTGCCAGCAGTACTTTAAGGGACAGGGGACAAGCTAACTATGGCTACACCTTC; CDR3: CASSTLRDRGQANYGYTF
D: TRBD2; size: .; V: TRBV7-9; J: TRBJ2-2; DNA: TGTGCCAGCAGCTTATCGACTAGCTCCTCAGAGAACACCGGGGAGCTGTTTTTT; CDR3: CASSLSTSSSENTGELFF
D: TRBD2; size: few; V: TRBV15; J: TRBJ2-7; DNA: TGTGCCACCAGCAGGGGACTAGCGGGTCCCTACGAGCAGTACTTC; CDR3: CATSRGLAGPYEQYF
D: TRBD1; size: .; V: TRBV7-8; J: TRBJ2-5; DNA: TGTGCCAGCATTCGAGGGGGCGGAGAGACCCAGTACTTC; CDR3: CASIRGGGETQYF
D: .; size: .; V: TRBV12-5; J: TRBJ2-1; DNA: TGTGCTAGTGGTTTCAGGTTCTCTGAGCAGTTCTTC; CDR3: CASGFRFSEQFF
D: .; size: .; V: TRBV7-8; J: TRBJ1-1; DNA: TGTGCCAGCAGCTTAGTCCCGGGGAACACTGAAGCTTTCTTT; CDR3: CASSLVPGNTEAFF
D: .; size: .; V: TRBV4-2; J: TRBJ2-5; DNA: TGTGCCAGCAGCCAAGTTCCAGGACTAAAAGAGACCCAGTACTTC; CDR3: CASSQVPGLKETQYF
D: TRBD1; size: .; V: TRBV2; J: TRBJ1-1; DNA: TGTGCCAGCGGTTTTACAGGGGATATGAACACTGAAGCTTTCTTT; CDR3: CASGFTGDMNTEAFF
D: .; size: .; V: TRBV30; J: TRBJ1-1; DNA: TGTGCCTGGAGTGTAAGGGGGGGCACTGAAGCTTTCTTT; CDR3: CAWSVRGGTEAFF
D: TRBD2; size: .; V: TRBV7-3; J: TRBJ2-7; DNA: TGTGCCAGCAGTTCGTTGGCGGGAGGAGGCTACGAGCAGTCCTTC; CDR3: CASSSLAGGGYEQSF
D: TRBD1; size: .; V: TRBV19; J: TRBJ1-5; DNA: TGTGCCAGTAGTGGAGGGACAGCCCCCAATCAGCCCCAGCATTTT; CDR3: CASSGGTAPNQPQHF
D: .; size: .; V: TRBV28; J: TRBJ2-5; DNA: TGTGCCAGCAGCCCTGGCAGGTCTGAGACCCAGTACTTC; CDR3: CASSPGRSETQYF
D: .; size: .; V: TRBV29-1; J: TRBJ1-4; DNA: TGCAGCGTTGAAGCTACGAATGAAAAACTGTTTTTT; CDR3: CSVEATNEKLFF
D: TRBD2; size: .; V: TRBV28; J: TRBJ2-2; DNA: TGTGCCAGCAGTTTATCCGGGACTAGCGGGACTCCCGGGGAGCTGTTTTTT; CDR3: CASSLSGTSGTPGELFF
D: TRBD2; size: .; V: TRBV4-1; J: TRBJ2-3; DNA: TGCGCCAGCAGCCAAGCTTTCGCGGGAGGAGTTGAAGATACGCAGTATTTT; CDR3: CASSQAFAGGVEDTQYF
D: TRBD1; size: .; V: TRBV28; J: TRBJ1-4; DNA: TGTGCCAGCAGTTTACCGACAGGGCCTGGGGCCAAGAATGAAAAACTGTTTTTT; CDR3: CASSLPTGPGAKNEKLFF
D: .; size: once; V: TRBV20-1; J: TRBJ2-5; DNA: TGCAGTGCACCGACTGGAGAGACCCAGTACTTC; CDR3: CSAPTGETQYF
D: TRBD2; size: .; V: TRBV5-4; J: TRBJ2-1; DNA: TGTGCCAGCAGCGCGCGGTCTAGCGGGATTAGCTACAATGAGCAGTTCTTC; CDR3: CASSARSSGISYNEQFF
D: TRBD1; size: .; V: TRBV13; J: TRBJ1-2; DNA: TGTGCCAGCAGCTTAACCGGAGGACAGGGGAACTATGGCTACACCTTC; CDR3: CASSLTGGQGNYGYTF
D: .; size: .; V: TRBV7-9; J: TRBJ2-7; DNA: TGTGCCAGCAGCGAGCAGGGGTCCTACGAGCAGTACTTC; CDR3: CASSEQGSYEQYF
D: .; size: .; V: TRBV6-5; J: TRBJ2-7; DNA: TGTGCCAGCAGTTACGCAGGATACTACGAGCAGTACTTC; CDR3: CASSYAGYYEQYF
D: .; size: .; V: TRBV19; J: TRBJ1-4; DNA: TGTGCCAGTAACCCCGCGGGGGTAGAAAAACTGTTTTTT; CDR3: CASNPAGVEKLFF
D: .; size: .; V: TRBV28; J: TRBJ2-3; DNA: TGTGCCAGCAGTTCAAATACGCAGTATTTT; CDR3: CASSSNTQYF
D: .; size: .; V: TRBV5-1; J: TRBJ2-1; DNA: TGCGCCAGCAGCTTGGGGAGCCCTGTAAGCTCCTACAATGAGCAGTTCTTC; CDR3: CASSLGSPVSSYNEQFF
D: TRBD2; size: once; V: TRBV5-1; J: TRBJ2-1; DNA: TGCGCCAGCAGCTTGGCCGTGGGACTAGCGAATTTCGATGAGCAGTTCTTC; CDR3: CASSLAVGLANFDEQFF
D: .; size: .; V: TRBV11-3; J: TRBJ1-5; DNA: TGTGCCAGCAGCTCAGGGGTACGGAATCAGCCCCAGCATTTT; CDR3: CASSSGVRNQPQHF
D: TRBD2; size: .; V: TRBV19; J: TRBJ2-1; DNA: TGTGCCAGTAGTGTGGTAGCGGGAGGAGGAAATGAGCAGTTCTTC; CDR3: CASSVVAGGGNEQFF
D: .; size: .; V: TRBV5-1; J: TRBJ1-2; DNA: TGCGCCAGCAGCCTGGGTCTAGGGGCCTCAATGGGAGGCTACCCCTTC; CDR3: CASSLGLGASMGGYPF